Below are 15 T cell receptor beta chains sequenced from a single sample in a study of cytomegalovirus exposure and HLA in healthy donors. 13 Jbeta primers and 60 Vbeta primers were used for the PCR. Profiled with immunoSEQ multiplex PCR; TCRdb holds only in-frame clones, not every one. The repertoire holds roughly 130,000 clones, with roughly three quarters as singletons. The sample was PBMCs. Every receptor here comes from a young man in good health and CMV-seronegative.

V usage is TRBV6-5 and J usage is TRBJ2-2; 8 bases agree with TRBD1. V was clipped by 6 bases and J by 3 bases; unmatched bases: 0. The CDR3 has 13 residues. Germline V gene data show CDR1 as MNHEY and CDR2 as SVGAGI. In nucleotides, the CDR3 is TGTGCCAGCAGGACAGGGGACACCGGGGAGCTGTTTTTT. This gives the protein CASRTGDTGELFF.

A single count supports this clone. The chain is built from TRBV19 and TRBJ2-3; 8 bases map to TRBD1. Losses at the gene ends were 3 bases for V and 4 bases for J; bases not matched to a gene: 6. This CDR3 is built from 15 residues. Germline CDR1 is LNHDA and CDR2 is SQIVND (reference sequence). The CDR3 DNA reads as TGTGCCAGTAGTATTCAGGGGGCGCGGGCAGATACGCAGTATTTT. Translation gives CASSIQGARADTQYF.

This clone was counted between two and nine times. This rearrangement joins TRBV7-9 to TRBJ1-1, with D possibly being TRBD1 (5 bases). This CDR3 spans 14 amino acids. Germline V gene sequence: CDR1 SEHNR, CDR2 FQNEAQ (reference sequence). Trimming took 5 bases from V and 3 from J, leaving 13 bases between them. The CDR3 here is CASSPWTRDTEAFF. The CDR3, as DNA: TGTGCCAGCAGCCCTTGGACACGCGACACTGAAGCTTTCTTT.

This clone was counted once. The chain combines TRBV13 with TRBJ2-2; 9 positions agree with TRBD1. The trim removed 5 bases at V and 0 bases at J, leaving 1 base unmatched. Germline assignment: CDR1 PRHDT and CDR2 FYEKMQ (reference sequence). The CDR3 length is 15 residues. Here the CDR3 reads CASSRQGANTGELFF. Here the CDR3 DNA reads TGTGCCAGCAGCCGACAGGGGGCGAACACCGGGGAGCTGTTTTTT.

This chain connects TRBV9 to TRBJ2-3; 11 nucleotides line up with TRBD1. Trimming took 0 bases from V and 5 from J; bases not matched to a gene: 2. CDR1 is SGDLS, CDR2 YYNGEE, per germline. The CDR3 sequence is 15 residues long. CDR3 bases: TGTGCCAGCAGCGTAGTGGGACAGGGGGGAGATACGCAGTATTTT. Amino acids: CASSVVGQGGDTQYF.

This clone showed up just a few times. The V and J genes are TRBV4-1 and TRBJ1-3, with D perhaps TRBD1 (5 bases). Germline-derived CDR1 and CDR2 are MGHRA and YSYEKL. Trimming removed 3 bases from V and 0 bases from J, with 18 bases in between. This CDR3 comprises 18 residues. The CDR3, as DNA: TGCGCCAGCAGCCACCCCACGGGGGGGTCCTCCTCTGGAAACACCATATATTTT. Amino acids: CASSHPTGGSSSGNTIYF.

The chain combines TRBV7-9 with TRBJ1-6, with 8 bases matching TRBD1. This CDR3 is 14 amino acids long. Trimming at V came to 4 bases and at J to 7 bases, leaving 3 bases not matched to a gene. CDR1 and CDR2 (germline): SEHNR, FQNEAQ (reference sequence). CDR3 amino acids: CASSSQGGNSPLHF. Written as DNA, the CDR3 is TGTGCCAGCAGCTCACAGGGGGGCAATTCACCCCTCCACTTT.

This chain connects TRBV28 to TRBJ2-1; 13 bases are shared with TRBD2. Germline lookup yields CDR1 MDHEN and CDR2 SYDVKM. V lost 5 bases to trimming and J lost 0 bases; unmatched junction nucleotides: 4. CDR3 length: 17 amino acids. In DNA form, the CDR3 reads TGTGCCAGCAGTCTCCGGACTAGCGGGAGCTCCTACAATGAGCAGTTCTTC. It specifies CASSLRTSGSSYNEQFF. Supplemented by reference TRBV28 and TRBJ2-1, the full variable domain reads DVKVTQSSRYLVKRTGEKVFLECVQDMDHENMFWYRQDPGLGLRLIYFSYDVKMKEKGDIPEGYSVSREKKERFSLILESASTNQTSMYLCASSLRTSGSSYNEQFFGPGTRLTVL.

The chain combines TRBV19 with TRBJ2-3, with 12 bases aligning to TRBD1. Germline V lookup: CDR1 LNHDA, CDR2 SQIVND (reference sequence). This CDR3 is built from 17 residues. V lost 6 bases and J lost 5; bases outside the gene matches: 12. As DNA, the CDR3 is TGTGCCAGTAGCCGATCAGCCGGGACAGGGGGCATAGATACGCAGTATTTT. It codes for CASSRSAGTGGIDTQYF. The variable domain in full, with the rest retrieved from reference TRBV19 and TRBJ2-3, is DGGITQSPKYLFRKEGQNVTLSCEQNLNHDAMYWYRQDPGQGLRLIYYSQIVNDFQKGDIAEGYSVSREKKESFPLTVTSAQKNPTAFYLCASSRSAGTGGIDTQYFGPGTRLTVL.

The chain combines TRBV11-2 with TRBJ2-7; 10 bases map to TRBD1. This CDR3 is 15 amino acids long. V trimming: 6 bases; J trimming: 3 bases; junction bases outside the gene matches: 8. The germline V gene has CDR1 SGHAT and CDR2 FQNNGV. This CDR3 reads CASSKSRDRGYEQYF. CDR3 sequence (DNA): TGTGCCAGCAGTAAAAGCCGGGACAGGGGCTACGAGCAGTACTTC.

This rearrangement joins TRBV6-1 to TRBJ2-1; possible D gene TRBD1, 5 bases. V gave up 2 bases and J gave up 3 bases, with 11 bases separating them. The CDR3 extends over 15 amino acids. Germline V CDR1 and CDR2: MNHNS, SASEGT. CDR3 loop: CASSERGIGYNEQFF. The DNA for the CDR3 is TGTGCCAGCAGTGAAAGGGGTATCGGCTACAATGAGCAGTTCTTC.

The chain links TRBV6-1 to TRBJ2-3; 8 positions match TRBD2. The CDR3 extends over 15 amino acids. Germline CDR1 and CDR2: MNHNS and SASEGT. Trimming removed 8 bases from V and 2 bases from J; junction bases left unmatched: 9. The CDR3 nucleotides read TGTGCCAGCGGATTAGTAGCGGGACCCACAGATACGCAGTATTTT. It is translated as CASGLVAGPTDTQYF.

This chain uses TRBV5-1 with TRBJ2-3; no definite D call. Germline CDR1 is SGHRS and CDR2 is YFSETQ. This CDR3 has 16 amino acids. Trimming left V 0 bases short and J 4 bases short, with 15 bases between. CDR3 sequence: CASSLERVVTSDTQYF. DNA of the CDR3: TGCGCCAGCAGCTTGGAGCGCGTCGTAACCTCAGATACGCAGTATTTT.

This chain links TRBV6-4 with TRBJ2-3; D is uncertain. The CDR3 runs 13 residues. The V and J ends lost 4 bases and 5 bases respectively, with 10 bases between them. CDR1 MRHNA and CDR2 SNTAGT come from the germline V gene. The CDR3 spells CASSVSLEDTQYF. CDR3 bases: TGTGCCAGCAGTGTCTCACTCGAAGATACGCAGTATTTT.

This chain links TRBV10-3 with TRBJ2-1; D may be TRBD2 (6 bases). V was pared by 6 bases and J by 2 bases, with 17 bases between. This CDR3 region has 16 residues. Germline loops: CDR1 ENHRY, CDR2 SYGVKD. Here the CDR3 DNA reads TGTGCCATCAGCCTGGGGGGTGAGGGAACCTACAATGAGCAGTTCTTC. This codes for CAISLGGEGTYNEQFF.